These T cell receptor beta chains were read from a single sample in a study of blood T cell repertoires in COVID-19. Some clones are missing from TCRdb's copy, which holds only in-frame ones; the method was immunoSEQ multiplex PCR. Of under 350,000 clones in the sample, 85% to 90% were seen once. The sequencing input was peripheral blood. The receptors shown here come from a man in his 70s with acute or convalescent COVID-19. Both conserved end residues are part of each CDR3. The D gene is left open where the match is weak. A clone size is listed for some rows: how often the clone was seen (once, few, many), or a class if it is expanded.

v_call: TRBV6-5; j_call: TRBJ2-2; clone_size: NA; d_call: NA; cdr3_aa: CASTRQGGGAGELFF; cdr3_nt: TGTGCCAGCACTCGACAGGGTGGAGGGGCCGGGGAGCTGTTTTTT
v_call: TRBV28; j_call: TRBJ1-4; clone_size: NA; d_call: NA; cdr3_aa: CASRTGEKLFF; cdr3_nt: TGTGCCAGCAGAACCGGGGAAAAACTGTTTTTT
v_call: TRBV7-2; j_call: TRBJ2-5; clone_size: NA; d_call: NA; cdr3_aa: CASSLARVGGETQYF; cdr3_nt: TGTGCCAGCAGCTTAGCCAGGGTGGGTGGAGAGACCCAGTACTTC
v_call: TRBV25-1; j_call: TRBJ2-2; clone_size: few; d_call: NA; cdr3_aa: CASSDGGRYGELFF; cdr3_nt: TGTGCCAGCAGTGATGGAGGGAGATACGGGGAGCTGTTTTTT
v_call: TRBV7-8; j_call: TRBJ1-1; clone_size: few; d_call: TRBD1; cdr3_aa: CASSQQGAGTEAFF; cdr3_nt: TGTGCCAGCAGCCAACAGGGGGCTGGAACTGAAGCTTTCTTT
v_call: TRBV12-3/TRBV12-4; j_call: TRBJ1-6; clone_size: NA; d_call: NA; cdr3_aa: CASRGVSDLHF; cdr3_nt: TGTGCCAGCAGAGGGGTCTCGGACCTCCACTTT
v_call: TRBV7-2; j_call: TRBJ2-1; clone_size: NA; d_call: NA; cdr3_aa: CASSQIYNEQFF; cdr3_nt: TGTGCCAGCAGCCAAATCTACAATGAGCAGTTCTTC
v_call: TRBV6-1; j_call: TRBJ2-5; clone_size: NA; d_call: TRBD1; cdr3_aa: CASSELRGLGETQYF; cdr3_nt: TGTGCCAGCAGTGAACTCAGGGGGCTCGGGGAGACCCAGTACTTC
v_call: TRBV5-8; j_call: TRBJ1-1; clone_size: NA; d_call: NA; cdr3_aa: CASSHSFQGGTEAFF; cdr3_nt: TGTGCCAGCAGCCATTCGTTCCAAGGCGGCACTGAAGCTTTCTTT
v_call: TRBV25-1; j_call: TRBJ1-1; clone_size: NA; d_call: NA; cdr3_aa: CASSLLGGNTEAFF; cdr3_nt: TGTGCCAGCAGTCTTTTAGGGGGGAACACTGAAGCTTTCTTT
v_call: TRBV2; j_call: TRBJ1-5; clone_size: NA; d_call: TRBD1; cdr3_aa: CASSDQTGGVQPQHF; cdr3_nt: TGTGCCAGCAGTGATCAAACAGGGGGCGTTCAGCCCCAGCATTTT
v_call: TRBV6-6; j_call: TRBJ1-1; clone_size: NA; d_call: NA; cdr3_aa: CASIPLWTNNEAFF; cdr3_nt: TGTGCCAGCATCCCTCTCTGGACAAACAATGAAGCTTTCTTT
v_call: TRBV5-4; j_call: TRBJ2-5; clone_size: NA; d_call: TRBD1; cdr3_aa: CASSLGDSQETQYF; cdr3_nt: TGTGCCAGCAGCTTGGGGGACAGCCAAGAGACCCAGTACTTC
v_call: TRBV5-4; j_call: TRBJ1-3; clone_size: NA; d_call: NA; cdr3_aa: CASSPQDSGNTIYF; cdr3_nt: TGTGCCAGCAGCCCACAGGACTCTGGAAACACCATATATTTT
v_call: TRBV24-1; j_call: TRBJ2-5; clone_size: NA; d_call: TRBD1; cdr3_aa: CATSYRGGETQYF; cdr3_nt: TGTGCCACCAGCTACAGGGGCGGGGAGACCCAGTACTTC
v_call: TRBV5-8; j_call: TRBJ2-5; clone_size: NA; d_call: TRBD2; cdr3_aa: CASSLGNSGSGETQYF; cdr3_nt: TGTGCCAGCAGCTTGGGAAATAGCGGGAGTGGAGAGACCCAGTACTTC
v_call: TRBV5-8; j_call: TRBJ1-4; clone_size: NA; d_call: NA; cdr3_aa: CASSLPLQDEKLFF; cdr3_nt: TGTGCCAGCAGCTTGCCGCTCCAGGATGAAAAACTGTTTTTT
v_call: TRBV10-2; j_call: TRBJ1-1; clone_size: NA; d_call: NA; cdr3_aa: CASSDRAGRTEAFF; cdr3_nt: TGCGCCAGCAGTGACAGGGCGGGGAGGACTGAAGCTTTCTTT
v_call: TRBV5-4; j_call: TRBJ2-2; clone_size: once; d_call: TRBD1; cdr3_aa: CASSHRGRGVGTGELFF; cdr3_nt: TGTGCCAGCAGCCACAGGGGGCGCGGGGTTGGCACCGGGGAGCTGTTTTTT
v_call: TRBV5-4; j_call: TRBJ2-7; clone_size: NA; d_call: TRBD1; cdr3_aa: CASSPGQDISYEQYF; cdr3_nt: TGTGCCAGCAGCCCTGGACAGGACATCTCCTACGAGCAGTACTTC
v_call: TRBV18; j_call: TRBJ2-2; clone_size: NA; d_call: NA; cdr3_aa: CASSQTGDTGELFF; cdr3_nt: TGTGCCAGCTCCCAGACAGGAGACACCGGGGAGCTGTTTTTT
v_call: TRBV3-1/TRBV3-2; j_call: TRBJ2-2; clone_size: NA; d_call: TRBD2; cdr3_aa: CASSQGLAGVTGELFF; cdr3_nt: TGTGCCAGCAGCCAAGGACTAGCGGGAGTTACCGGGGAGCTGTTTTTT
v_call: TRBV5-1; j_call: TRBJ2-2; clone_size: NA; d_call: NA; cdr3_aa: CASSRLPLRGKNTGELFF; cdr3_nt: TGCGCCAGCAGCCGACTTCCTTTGAGAGGAAAGAACACCGGGGAGCTGTTTTTT
v_call: TRBV4-3; j_call: TRBJ2-7; clone_size: NA; d_call: TRBD1; cdr3_aa: CASSHFTGTGSYEQYF; cdr3_nt: TGCGCCAGCAGCCATTTCACCGGGACAGGGTCCTACGAGCAGTACTTC
v_call: TRBV28; j_call: TRBJ1-2; clone_size: once; d_call: NA; cdr3_aa: CASRSSGGRGYTF; cdr3_nt: TGTGCCAGCAGAAGCTCGGGGGGCCGTGGCTACACCTTC
v_call: TRBV29-1; j_call: TRBJ2-7; clone_size: NA; d_call: NA; cdr3_aa: CSVAQSLSSYEQYF; cdr3_nt: TGCAGCGTTGCCCAGTCGCTCAGCTCCTACGAGCAGTACTTC
v_call: TRBV7-2; j_call: TRBJ1-6; clone_size: few; d_call: NA; cdr3_aa: CATSGRESSPLHF; cdr3_nt: TGTGCCACCTCCGGTCGGGAAAGTTCACCCCTCCACTTT
v_call: TRBV20-1; j_call: TRBJ2-5; clone_size: NA; d_call: NA; cdr3_aa: CSAHVQETQYF; cdr3_nt: TGCAGTGCTCATGTGCAAGAGACCCAGTACTTC
v_call: TRBV4-1; j_call: TRBJ1-2; clone_size: NA; d_call: TRBD1; cdr3_aa: CASSQDSTGVGGYTF; cdr3_nt: TGCGCCAGCAGCCAAGATAGTACAGGGGTGGGCGGCTACACCTTC
v_call: TRBV19; j_call: TRBJ1-2; clone_size: NA; d_call: TRBD1; cdr3_aa: CASGTGGLSGYTF; cdr3_nt: TGTGCCAGTGGGACAGGGGGTCTTAGCGGCTACACCTTC
v_call: TRBV18; j_call: TRBJ2-2; clone_size: NA; d_call: TRBD1; cdr3_aa: CASSPGQGSTGELFF; cdr3_nt: TGTGCCAGCTCACCGGGACAGGGGAGCACCGGGGAGCTGTTTTTT
v_call: TRBV15; j_call: TRBJ1-1; clone_size: NA; d_call: NA; cdr3_aa: CATSRTTGYTEAFF; cdr3_nt: TGTGCCACCAGCAGAACTACAGGTTACACTGAAGCTTTCTTT
v_call: TRBV11-3; j_call: TRBJ2-3; clone_size: once; d_call: NA; cdr3_aa: CASSTDPDTQYF; cdr3_nt: TGTGCCAGCAGCACAGACCCAGATACGCAGTATTTT
v_call: TRBV9; j_call: TRBJ2-5; clone_size: NA; d_call: TRBD2; cdr3_aa: CASSVGRTSGRGRSQETQYF; cdr3_nt: TGTGCCAGCAGCGTAGGGAGGACTAGCGGGAGGGGGAGGTCCCAAGAGACCCAGTACTTC
v_call: TRBV29-1; j_call: TRBJ2-7; clone_size: NA; d_call: TRBD1; cdr3_aa: CSVVDPDREGSYEQYF; cdr3_nt: TGCAGCGTTGTGGATCCCGACAGGGAAGGGTCCTACGAGCAGTACTTC
v_call: TRBV28; j_call: TRBJ1-1; clone_size: few; d_call: NA; cdr3_aa: CASSPGGGVNTEAFF; cdr3_nt: TGTGCCAGCAGCCCCGGCGGGGGGGTGAACACTGAAGCTTTCTTT
v_call: TRBV3-1/TRBV3-2; j_call: TRBJ1-4; clone_size: NA; d_call: NA; cdr3_aa: CASSQVGKLFF; cdr3_nt: TGTGCCAGCAGCCAAGTCGGTAAACTGTTTTTT
v_call: TRBV6-5; j_call: TRBJ2-7; clone_size: NA; d_call: NA; cdr3_aa: CASGVYEQYF; cdr3_nt: TGTGCCAGCGGAGTTTACGAGCAGTACTTC